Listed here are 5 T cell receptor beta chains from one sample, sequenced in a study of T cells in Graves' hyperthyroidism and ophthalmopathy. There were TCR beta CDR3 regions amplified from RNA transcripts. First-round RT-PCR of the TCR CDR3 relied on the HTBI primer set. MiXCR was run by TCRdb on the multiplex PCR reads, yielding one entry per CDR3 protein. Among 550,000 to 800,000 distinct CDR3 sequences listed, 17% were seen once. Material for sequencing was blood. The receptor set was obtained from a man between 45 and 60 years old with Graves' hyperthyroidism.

The CDR3 nucleotides read TGTGCCAGCAGTTACTCGGACAGGGCAGTATATGGCTACACCTTC. Translation: CASSYSDRAVYGYTF. The chain joins TRBV6-6 to TRBJ1-2; 8 bases match TRBD1. CDR1 is MNHNY and CDR2 is SVGAGI in the germline V gene (reference sequence). V lost 0 bases to trimming and J lost 5 bases; unmatched junction nucleotides: 5. This CDR3 spans 15 amino acids.

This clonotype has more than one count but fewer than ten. DNA for the CDR3: TGTGCCAGCTCTCTACAGGGTCCCTATAGCAATCAGCCCCAGCATTTT. Protein product: CASSLQGPYSNQPQHF. The chain couples TRBV18 to TRBJ1-5; D may be TRBD1 (6 bases). Germline assignment: CDR1 KGHSH and CDR2 LQKENI. This CDR3 spans 16 amino acids. The V gene lost 6 bases and the J gene lost 0 bases, with 15 bases spanning the gap. The whole variable domain, filled in from reference TRBV18 and TRBJ1-5, reads NAGVMQNPRHLVRRRGQEARLRCSPMKGHSHVYWYRQLPEEGLKFMVYLQKENIIDESGMPKERFSAEFPKEGPSILRIQQVVRGDSAAYFCASSLQGPYSNQPQHFGDGTRLSIL.

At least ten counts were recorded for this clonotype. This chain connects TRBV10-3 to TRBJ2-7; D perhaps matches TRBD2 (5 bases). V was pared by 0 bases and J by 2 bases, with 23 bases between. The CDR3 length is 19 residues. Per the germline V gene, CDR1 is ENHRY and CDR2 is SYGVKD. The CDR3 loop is CAISESTRGGGFGTYEQYF. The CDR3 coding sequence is TGTGCCATCAGTGAGTCGACTCGCGGAGGCGGGTTTGGAACCTACGAGCAGTACTTC.

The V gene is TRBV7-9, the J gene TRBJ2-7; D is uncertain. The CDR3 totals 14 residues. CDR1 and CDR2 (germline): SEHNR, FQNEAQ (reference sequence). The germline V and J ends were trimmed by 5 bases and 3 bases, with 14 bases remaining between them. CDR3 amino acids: CASSPSFGYYEQYF. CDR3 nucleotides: TGTGCCAGCAGCCCAAGCTTCGGATACTACGAGCAGTACTTC.

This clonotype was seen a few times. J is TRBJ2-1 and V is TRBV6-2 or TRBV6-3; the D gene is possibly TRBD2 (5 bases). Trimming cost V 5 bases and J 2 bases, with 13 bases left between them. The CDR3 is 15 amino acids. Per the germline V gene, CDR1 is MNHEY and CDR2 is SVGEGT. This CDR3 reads CASSLTSFPYNEQFF. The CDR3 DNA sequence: TGTGCCAGCAGTCTAACTAGTTTCCCCTACAATGAGCAGTTCTTC.